This TCR beta chain emerged from a study of blood T cell repertoires in COVID-19. The germline V and J ends were trimmed by 5 bases and 7 bases, with 21 bases remaining between them. From germline, CDR1 is MNHEY and CDR2 SMNVEV (reference sequence). The CDR3 is 17 amino acids. Here immunoSEQ multiplex PCR was the method, and the copy in TCRdb shows in-frame clones only, minus some. The sample shows about 280,000 clones, more than 70% of them seen only once. The source material was PBMCs or T cells enriched from blood (not recorded which). This TCR came from a woman in her sixties in a cohort exposed to, infected with or recovered from COVID-19 (not recorded which). V is TRBV27 and J is TRBJ1-6, with a weak D call TRBD1 (6 bases). The CDR3 DNA reads TGTGCCAGCAGTGTCTGGGATCCCGGGACACCCAATTCACCCCTCCACTTT. Protein product: CASSVWDPGTPNSPLHF.